Shown below are 2 T cell receptor beta chains from a single sample sequenced in a study of blood T cell repertoires in COVID-19. Profiled with immunoSEQ multiplex PCR; TCRdb holds only in-frame clones, not every one. The sample yields approximately 89,000 clones, about three quarters seen once. Sequencing was performed on peripheral blood. The source is a human donor in a cohort sampled during active COVID-19.

The J gene is TRBJ2-5, the V gene TRBV29-1; 8 bases line up with TRBD1. V lost 4 bases, J lost 5 bases, and 6 bases stayed unmatched. Germline CDR1 and CDR2: SQVTM and ANQGSEA. The CDR3 is 13 amino acids. The CDR3 DNA reads TGCAGCGTTGCGACAGGGGCTTGGGAGACCCAGTACTTC. This encodes CSVATGAWETQYF.

The chain is built from TRBV9 and TRBJ2-7; TRBD1 aligns across 8 bases. V lost 2 bases and J lost 6; bases outside the gene matches: 7. Germline V gene sequence: CDR1 SGDLS, CDR2 YYNGEE. The CDR3 is 14 residues long. This CDR3 reads CASSVMDRVGEQYF. The CDR3 DNA sequence: TGTGCCAGCAGCGTGATGGACAGGGTTGGCGAGCAGTACTTC.